A single sample is the source of the 17 T cell receptor beta chains below, sequenced in a study of CD8+ T cells in alopecia areata. The treatment was: oral pan-JAK inhibitor, 5-10 mg twice daily. RNA, once extracted, was reverse transcribed into cDNA for use as the sequencing template. TCRdb's table, derived via immunoSEQ multiplex PCR, lists solely in-frame clones and lacks some. The sample lists fewer than 350,000 clones, about three fifths seen once, with over 1.5% in the top ten. The sequencing here drew on CD4+ T cells sorted from blood, taken at week 24, from a patient treated with tofacitinib. The source is a human donor with alopecia areata.

The chain uses TRBV5-1 and TRBJ1-1; D unresolved. Germline CDR1 reads SGHRS; CDR2 reads YFSETQ. This CDR3 contains 15 residues. V shed 0 bases and J shed 0 bases, with 9 bases lying between them. Here the CDR3 reads CASSLDASMNTEAFF. The CDR3 nucleotides are TGCGCCAGCAGCTTGGATGCTTCCATGAACACTGAAGCTTTCTTT. Full variable domain (outside the CDR3, taken from reference TRBV5-1 and TRBJ1-1): KAGVTQTPRYLIKTRGQQVTLSCSPISGHRSVSWYQQTPGQGLQFLFEYFSETQRNKGNFPGRFSGRQFSNSRSEMNVSTLELGDSALYLCASSLDASMNTEAFFGQGTRLTVV.

This chain uses TRBV30 with TRBJ1-2; possible D gene TRBD1, 6 bases. Trimming removed 3 bases from V and 6 bases from J, with 14 bases in between. Looked up from germline, CDR1 is GTSNPN and CDR2 is SVGIG (reference sequence). The length of the CDR3 is 13 residues. The CDR3 nucleotides are TGTGCCTGGAGGAGACAGGAGGCGGATGGCTACACCTTC. Its protein is CAWRRQEADGYTF.

In this sample, this clone turned up once. CDR3: CSVREGQAGEQYF. The CDR3 DNA sequence: TGCAGCGTCCGGGAGGGACAGGCGGGCGAGCAGTACTTC. The gene calls are TRBV29-1 and TRBJ2-7, with D perhaps being TRBD1 or TRBD2 (8 bases each). Trimming shortened V by 6 bases and J by 6 bases, and 18 bases separated the two germline ends. The germline V gene has CDR1 SQVTM and CDR2 ANQGSEA. The CDR3 is made up of 13 amino acids.

V and J are TRBV30 and TRBJ1-5; D might be TRBD1 (5 bases). The CDR3 consists of 16 residues. Per germline, CDR1 GTSNPN and CDR2 SVGIG (reference sequence). Trimming took off 2 bases at V and 0 bases at J, with 14 bases between the two ends. CDR3 in DNA: TGTGCCTGGAGTCCCACGGGACGTCTTAGCAATCAGCCCCAGCATTTT. Translation gives CAWSPTGRLSNQPQHF.

This chain uses TRBV7-9 with TRBJ1-2; possibly TRBD1 for D (6 bases). The V end lost 2 bases, the J end lost 6 bases, and 13 bases lay between the germline ends. The CDR3 runs 14 residues. Looked up from germline, CDR1 is SEHNR and CDR2 is FQNEAQ (reference sequence). CDR3 region: CASSLQGRGDGYTF. DNA of the CDR3: TGTGCCAGCAGCTTACAGGGGAGGGGTGATGGCTACACCTTC.

The genes are TRBV7-8 and TRBJ2-3, with 10 bases matching TRBD2. Germline CDR1 and CDR2: SGHVS and FQNEAQ. V gave up 5 bases and J gave up 2 bases; unmatched junction bases: 10. CDR3 length equals 17 residues. The CDR3 protein is CASSGAISGGYTDTQYF. CDR3 in DNA: TGTGCCAGCAGCGGTGCAATTAGCGGGGGGTACACAGATACGCAGTATTTT.

The V gene is TRBV18, the J gene TRBJ2-6; the match to TRBD1 covers 7 bases. Per the germline V gene, CDR1 is KGHSH and CDR2 is LQKENI. The V gene end was trimmed by 5 bases and the J gene end by 4 bases; junction bases not matched to a gene: 8. The CDR3 has 16 amino acids. The CDR3 nucleotides read TGTGCCAGCTCAAAGAAGACAGGGTCGGGGGCCAACGTCCTGACTTTC. Protein sequence: CASSKKTGSGANVLTF.

The rearrangement links TRBV25-1 to TRBJ2-6; D is undetermined. CDR3 length: 13 residues. Germline CDR1 MGHDK, CDR2 SYGVNS. Trimming took 4 bases from V and 1 from J, leaving 2 bases between them. CDR3: CASSVSGANVLTF. The CDR3 nucleotides are TGTGCCAGCAGTGTGTCTGGGGCCAACGTCCTGACTTTC.

The chain combines TRBV18 with TRBJ2-4; the match to TRBD1 covers 8 bases. V trimming: 3 bases; J trimming: 5 bases; junction bases outside the gene matches: 0. CDR3 length: 13 residues. The germline V gene encodes CDR1 KGHSH and CDR2 LQKENI. The CDR3: CASSPDRENIQYF. DNA for the CDR3: TGTGCCAGCTCACCGGACAGGGAAAACATTCAGTACTTC. Full variable domain (rest looked up from reference TRBV18 and TRBJ2-4): NAGVMQNPRHLVRRRGQEARLRCSPMKGHSHVYWYRQLPEEGLKFMVYLQKENIIDESGMPKERFSAEFPKEGPSILRIQQVVRGDSAAYFCASSPDRENIQYFGAGTRLSVL.

J is TRBJ2-3 and V is TRBV5-6, with TRBD1 matching over 8 bases. Per germline, CDR1 SGHDT and CDR2 YYEEEE. Trimming took 0 bases from V and 5 from J; bases not matched to a gene: 5. There are 15 residues in the CDR3. The chain's CDR3 is CASSLGGQAIDTQYF. In DNA form, the CDR3 reads TGTGCCAGCAGCTTGGGGGGACAGGCCATAGATACGCAGTATTTT. Combining the CDR3 with reference TRBV5-6 and TRBJ2-3 gives the whole variable domain DAGVTQSPTHLIKTRGQQVTLRCSPKSGHDTVSWYQQALGQGPQFIFQYYEEEERQRGNFPDRFSGHQFPNYSSELNVNALLLGDSALYLCASSLGGQAIDTQYFGPGTRLTVL.

The chain recombines TRBV7-2 with TRBJ1-2, with 9 bases fitting TRBD1. The germline V gene encodes CDR1 SGHTA and CDR2 FQGNSA. V lost 4 bases, J lost 4 bases, and 10 bases stayed unmatched. The CDR3 is made up of 16 amino acids. CDR3 loop: CASSSTWGQGVYGYTF. CDR3 sequence (DNA): TGTGCCAGCAGCTCGACGTGGGGACAGGGCGTCTATGGCTACACCTTC.

J is TRBJ1-5 and V is TRBV28; D unresolved. The CDR3 sequence is 12 residues long. Trimming took 8 bases from V and 5 from J, leaving 10 bases between them. Germline V CDR1 and CDR2: MDHEN, SYDVKM. The CDR3 nucleotides read TGTGCCAGCCTTGGAAGAGATCAGCCCCAGCATTTT. It codes for CASLGRDQPQHF.

The chain employs TRBV18 and TRBJ2-1; a possible D gene is TRBD2 (6 bases). Germline CDR1 reads KGHSH; CDR2 reads LQKENI. The CDR3 extends over 14 amino acids. V gave up 4 bases and J gave up 4 bases, with 11 bases separating them. The CDR3 coding sequence is TGTGCCAGCTCACTTTCCGGGGGTTACAATGAGCAGTTCTTC. It yields the protein CASSLSGGYNEQFF. The entire variable domain, with the rest obtained from reference TRBV18 and TRBJ2-1, is as follows: NAGVMQNPRHLVRRRGQEARLRCSPMKGHSHVYWYRQLPEEGLKFMVYLQKENIIDESGMPKERFSAEFPKEGPSILRIQQVVRGDSAAYFCASSLSGGYNEQFFGPGTRLTVL.

This clone was recorded a few times. This rearrangement joins TRBV18 to TRBJ2-5; possibly TRBD2 for D (5 bases). Germline CDR1 is KGHSH and CDR2 is LQKENI. V was clipped by 0 bases and J by 2 bases, with 10 bases between them. This CDR3 is 15 amino acids long. The DNA for the CDR3 is TGTGCCAGCTCACCACCCCCGGGATTGCAAGAGACCCAGTACTTC. Translation: CASSPPPGLQETQYF.

The gene calls are TRBV7-2 and TRBJ1-1; possible D gene TRBD1, 5 bases. V lost 5 bases and J 3 bases, leaving 16 bases between the germline ends. The CDR3 totals 15 residues. Germline CDR1 SGHTA, CDR2 FQGNSA. CDR3 DNA: TGTGCCAGCAGCCCCGCTGGCAGGGTAGACACTGAAGCTTTCTTT. Its translation is CASSPAGRVDTEAFF.

The chain combines TRBV7-2 with TRBJ2-3; a weak D match, TRBD2 (6 bases). CDR1 and CDR2 from the germline V gene are SGHTA and FQGNSA. Trimming shortened V by 1 base and J by 2 bases, and 10 bases separated the two germline ends. This CDR3 has 15 residues. The DNA of the CDR3 is TGTGCCAGCAGCTTAGGGAGCGGGTACACAGATACGCAGTATTTT. Amino acid sequence: CASSLGSGYTDTQYF.

The V gene is TRBV18, the J gene TRBJ2-2, with a possible D match to TRBD1 (6 bases). Germline CDR1 and CDR2: KGHSH and LQKENI. V was pared by 4 bases and J by 0 bases, with 15 bases between. This CDR3 is 17 amino acids long. The CDR3: CASSLQRQATNTGELFF. CDR3 sequence (DNA): TGTGCCAGCTCACTACAAAGACAGGCGACGAACACCGGGGAGCTGTTTTTT.